Listed below are T cell receptor beta chains from one sample, sequenced in a study of blood T cell repertoires in COVID-19. Produced via immunoSEQ multiplex PCR; TCRdb's table is partial and in-frame only. The sample records roughly 190,000 clones, about 89% being singletons. Sequencing was carried out using peripheral blood. Receptors originate from a man aged 65 to 79 with acute or convalescent COVID-19. Both conserved end residues are part of each CDR3. D genes are given only for firm matches. Only part of the rows carry a size: once, few, many, or a class if the clone is expanded.

D gene,V gene,clone size,J gene,CDR3 DNA,CDR3 protein
TRBD1,TRBV6-2/TRBV6-3,.,TRBJ1-2,TGTGCCAGCAGTCCAAGGGACAGCTATGGCTACACCTTC,CASSPRDSYGYTF
TRBD2,TRBV6-5,.,TRBJ2-7,TGTGCCAGCGGGACTAGCGAGCCCTACGAGCAGTACTTC,CASGTSEPYEQYF
.,TRBV29-1,.,TRBJ2-5,TGCAGCGTCGAGGAGACCCAGTACTTC,CSVEETQYF
.,TRBV14,.,TRBJ2-1,TGTGCCAGCAGCCAAGATCTTCGGAATGAGCAGTTCTTC,CASSQDLRNEQFF
.,TRBV9,once,TRBJ2-7,TGTGCCAGCAGCGTAGCCCCGACCCCAGGGTTCGAGCAGTACTTC,CASSVAPTPGFEQYF
.,TRBV4-1,.,TRBJ1-1,TGCGCCAGCAGCCAGATACGAACAGGGACCTTGAACACTGAAGCTTTCTTT,CASSQIRTGTLNTEAFF
.,TRBV6-5,once,TRBJ2-6,TGTGCCAGCAGTTACGGCAGGGCAGATGGGGCCAACGTCCTGACTTTC,CASSYGRADGANVLTF
.,TRBV6-5,.,TRBJ2-1,TGTGCCAGCGGGGGGGCTAGCGGATACAATGAGCAGTTCTTC,CASGGASGYNEQFF
TRBD2,TRBV10-3,many,TRBJ2-2,TGTGCCATCAGTGGAGCGGGAGACGTCGCCGGGGAGCTGTTTTTT,CAISGAGDVAGELFF
.,TRBV6-6,.,TRBJ1-5,TGTGCCAGCAGTTACTCTTCGGGACACCAGCCCCAGCATTTT,CASSYSSGHQPQHF
.,TRBV2,.,TRBJ1-5,TGTGCCAGCAGCCTTACTGCGGGGGGCAATCAGCCCCAGCATTTT,CASSLTAGGNQPQHF
TRBD2,TRBV13,.,TRBJ2-5,TGTGCCAGCAGCCCAGTAAAAGCGGGGCCCGCCGGGACCCAGTACTTC,CASSPVKAGPAGTQYF
.,TRBV5-5,.,TRBJ1-1,TGTGCCAGCAGCTCCCCGGGACGGGGGGCTTTCTTT,CASSSPGRGAFF
TRBD2,TRBV7-2,once,TRBJ2-7,TGTGCCAGCAGCTTGACGCCTGGACTAGCGGGGGGGCGGGAGCAGTACTTC,CASSLTPGLAGGREQYF
.,TRBV7-2,.,TRBJ1-2,TGTGCCAGCAGCTTACTTTCAGGGAACCATGGCTACACCTTC,CASSLLSGNHGYTF
.,TRBV2,few,TRBJ1-2,TGTGCCAGCAATGGGGATGAGGGAGGCTACACCTTC,CASNGDEGGYTF
TRBD1,TRBV9,few,TRBJ2-2,TGTGCCAGCAGCCTGTCTGGGACAGGGCACACCGGGGAGCTGTTTTTT,CASSLSGTGHTGELFF
.,TRBV7-9,.,TRBJ2-1,TGTGCCAGCAGCCGAAGCAGGGATGAGCAGTTCTTC,CASSRSRDEQFF
TRBD1,TRBV2,.,TRBJ2-7,TGTGCCAGCAGTGAAGGCCGACAGGGACACGAGCAGTACTTC,CASSEGRQGHEQYF
TRBD1,TRBV10-3,.,TRBJ1-3,TGTGCCATCAGACAGACAGGGGGCCCTGGAAACACCATATATTTT,CAIRQTGGPGNTIYF
.,TRBV7-9,.,TRBJ2-7,TGTGCCAGCAGCCCTCGAACAGCCCCCCGCTACGAGCAGTACTTC,CASSPRTAPRYEQYF
TRBD1,TRBV11-2,.,TRBJ1-1,TGTGCCACTATGGGACAGGGAACTGAAGCTTTCTTT,CATMGQGTEAFF
.,TRBV29-1,.,TRBJ1-1,TGCAGCGTTGACGTTAGGGAGAGGGCTGAAGCTTTCTTT,CSVDVRERAEAFF
.,TRBV11-3,many,TRBJ2-2,TGTGCCAGCAGCCCTAACACCGGGGAGCTGTTTTTT,CASSPNTGELFF
TRBD1,TRBV2,once,TRBJ1-6,TGTGCCAGCAGTAACGACAGGGGGCTTTCACCCCTCCACTTT,CASSNDRGLSPLHF
.,TRBV21-1,.,TRBJ2-1,TGTGCCGCGACTAGCGGGAATCCGGATGAGCAGTTCTTC,CAATSGNPDEQFF
TRBD2,TRBV19,.,TRBJ2-1,TGTGCCAGTAGTATAGTTCCGGGGGGTATCGGTAATGAGCAGTTCTTC,CASSIVPGGIGNEQFF
TRBD2,TRBV7-9,.,TRBJ2-1,TGTGCCAGCAGCGCCCCTAGCGGGAGGGCCTATGAGCAGTTCTTC,CASSAPSGRAYEQFF
.,TRBV2,.,TRBJ1-2,TGTGCCAGCAGTGAAGGTAACGTAGCTAACTATGGCTACACCTTC,CASSEGNVANYGYTF
TRBD1,TRBV6-5,.,TRBJ1-1,TGTGCCAGCACCCGGACAGGGGCCACTGAAGCTTTCTTT,CASTRTGATEAFF
.,TRBV6-2/TRBV6-3,once,TRBJ2-1,TGTGCCAGCAGCCGACCATACAGGGATCGGGGCAATGAGCAGTTCTTC,CASSRPYRDRGNEQFF
.,TRBV27,.,TRBJ2-3,TGTGCCAGCAGCGATACAGGGCCTAGCACAGATACGCAGTATTTT,CASSDTGPSTDTQYF
.,TRBV5-1,.,TRBJ2-2,TGCGCCAGCAGCTCCTTTGGAGTCGGGGAGCTGTTTTTT,CASSSFGVGELFF
.,TRBV3-1/TRBV3-2,.,TRBJ1-3,TGTGCCAGCAGCCCGGCCAGGGCAAACACCATATATTTT,CASSPARANTIYF
TRBD1,TRBV5-1,.,TRBJ1-3,TGCGCCAGCAGCATAGGACAGGCTGGAAACACCATATATTTT,CASSIGQAGNTIYF
.,TRBV11-1,.,TRBJ2-1,TGTGCCAGCAGCTTAGAGGTGGGGAGCTCCTACAATGAGCAGTTCTTC,CASSLEVGSSYNEQFF
TRBD1,TRBV6-6,.,TRBJ1-6,TGTGCCAGCAGTCCGGGACAGGGGGCGCCTTCCCTTATTAATTCACCCCTCCACTTT,CASSPGQGAPSLINSPLHF
TRBD1,TRBV18,few,TRBJ1-4,TGTGCCAGCTCACCAACAGGGGACGAAAAACTGTTTTTT,CASSPTGDEKLFF
.,TRBV27,.,TRBJ1-4,TGTGCCAGCAGTTTGGCAGGGGCTGGTGAAAAACTGTTTTTT,CASSLAGAGEKLFF
TRBD2,TRBV28,.,TRBJ2-5,TGTGCCAGCAGTTTTCAGGGAGGGGAGACCCAGTACTTC,CASSFQGGETQYF
.,TRBV6-2/TRBV6-3,.,TRBJ1-1,TGTGCCAGCAGTTCTCAGGGGAACACTGAAGCTTTCTTT,CASSSQGNTEAFF
.,TRBV2,.,TRBJ1-5,TGTGCCACTGGGGACGTTGGACAGAGACAGCCCCAGCATTTT,CATGDVGQRQPQHF
TRBD2,TRBV15,.,TRBJ2-7,TGTGCCACCAGCAGAGATCCAGGGACTACCCCCTACGAGCAGTACTTC,CATSRDPGTTPYEQYF
.,TRBV9,.,TRBJ1-1,TGTGCCAGCAGCGTAGTGAAAGGGGCGATGAACACTGAAGCTTTCTTT,CASSVVKGAMNTEAFF
.,TRBV4-2,.,TRBJ1-2,TGTGCCAGCAGCCAGGGCGGACAAGACCTTCGAGGCTACACCTTC,CASSQGGQDLRGYTF
TRBD2,TRBV5-1,.,TRBJ2-5,TGCGCCAGCAGCCGCGGGACTAGCGAACAAGAGACCCAGTACTTC,CASSRGTSEQETQYF
.,TRBV9,.,TRBJ1-4,TGTGCCAGCAGCGTAGGGGGGGGCACGAGACTGTTTTTT,CASSVGGGTRLFF
TRBD2,TRBV7-9,.,TRBJ2-7,TGTGCCGGGAGGGCCAGCGGGGACTACGAGCAGTACTTC,CAGRASGDYEQYF
.,TRBV4-1,.,TRBJ2-7,TGCGCCAGCAGCCAAGATAGCCTAGCGAAATCCTACGAGCAGTACTTC,CASSQDSLAKSYEQYF
.,TRBV19,.,TRBJ1-5,TGTGCCAGTAGTATAGGGCAGGGGCCATATCAGCCCCAGCATTTT,CASSIGQGPYQPQHF
TRBD2,TRBV9,.,TRBJ2-7,TGTGCCAGCAGCGAGGGACTAGCGTACGAGCAGTACTTC,CASSEGLAYEQYF
.,TRBV5-1,.,TRBJ1-4,TGCGCCAGCAGCCTGACAGCGGGTAATGAAAAACTGTTTTTT,CASSLTAGNEKLFF
TRBD1,TRBV7-2,.,TRBJ1-2,TGTGCCAGCAGCTCCGGACAGGGGTATGGCTACACCTTC,CASSSGQGYGYTF
.,TRBV7-3,.,TRBJ2-3,TGTGCCAGCAGCTTCGGGAGCTCCTTTCTTACGCAGTATTTT,CASSFGSSFLTQYF
.,TRBV6-5,.,TRBJ1-3,TGTGCCAGCAGTAACCCTGGACTATCCGGAAACACCATATATTTT,CASSNPGLSGNTIYF
.,TRBV27,.,TRBJ1-2,TGTGCCAGCAGTTTACAGTCCCTTGGGCCTACCTATGGCTACACCTTC,CASSLQSLGPTYGYTF
.,TRBV5-5,.,TRBJ2-5,TGTGCCAGCAGCTTCTACAGCCAAGAGACCCAGTACTTC,CASSFYSQETQYF
.,TRBV5-4,.,TRBJ1-1,TGTGCCAGCAGCCCGTTTGGGGGGGCGTTTAGCACTGAAGCTTTCTTT,CASSPFGGAFSTEAFF
.,TRBV6-5,few,TRBJ1-6,TGTGCCAGCACCTTTGGACAGTTCTATTCACCCCTCCACTTT,CASTFGQFYSPLHF